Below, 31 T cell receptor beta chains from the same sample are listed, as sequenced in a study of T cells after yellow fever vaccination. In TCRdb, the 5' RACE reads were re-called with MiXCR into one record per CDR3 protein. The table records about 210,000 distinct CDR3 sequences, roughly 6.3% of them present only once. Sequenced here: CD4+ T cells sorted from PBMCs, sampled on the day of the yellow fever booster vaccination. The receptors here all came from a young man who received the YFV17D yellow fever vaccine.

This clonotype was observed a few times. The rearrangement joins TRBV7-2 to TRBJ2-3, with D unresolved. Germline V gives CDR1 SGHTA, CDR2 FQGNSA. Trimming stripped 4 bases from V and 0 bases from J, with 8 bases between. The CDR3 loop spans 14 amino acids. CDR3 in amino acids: CASSYLGSTDTQYF. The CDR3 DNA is TGTGCCAGCAGCTACCTGGGCAGCACAGATACGCAGTATTTT.

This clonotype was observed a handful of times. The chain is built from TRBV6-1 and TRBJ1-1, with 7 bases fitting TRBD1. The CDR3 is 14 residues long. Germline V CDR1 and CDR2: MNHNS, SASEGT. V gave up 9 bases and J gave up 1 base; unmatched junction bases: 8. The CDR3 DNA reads TGTGCCAGTACTATCCGGGACAGGAACACTGAAGCTTTCTTT. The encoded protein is CASTIRDRNTEAFF.

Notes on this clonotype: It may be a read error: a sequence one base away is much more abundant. The CDR3 is CATRRENEQFF. As DNA, the CDR3 is TGTGCCACCCGGAGAGAAAATGAGCAGTTCTTC. The chain is built from TRBV24-1 and TRBJ2-1, with D unclear. CDR3 length: 11 amino acids. Germline V gene data show CDR1 as KGHDR and CDR2 as SFDVKD. Trimming took off 9 bases at V and 7 bases at J, with 9 bases between the two ends.

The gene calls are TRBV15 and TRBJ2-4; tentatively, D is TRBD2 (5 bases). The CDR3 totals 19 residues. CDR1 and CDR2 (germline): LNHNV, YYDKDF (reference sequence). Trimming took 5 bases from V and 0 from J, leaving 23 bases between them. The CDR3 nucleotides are TGTGCCACCAGCGCCCGGGATAATAACAATCTTAGAGCCAAAAACATTCAGTACTTC. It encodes CATSARDNNNLRAKNIQYF.

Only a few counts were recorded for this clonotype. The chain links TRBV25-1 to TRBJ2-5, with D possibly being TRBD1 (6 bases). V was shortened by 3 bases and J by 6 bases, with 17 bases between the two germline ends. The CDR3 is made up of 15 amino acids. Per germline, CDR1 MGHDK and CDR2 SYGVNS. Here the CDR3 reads CASSDSRGVTKTQYF. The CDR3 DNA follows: TGTGCCAGCAGTGATTCCAGGGGAGTGACGAAGACCCAGTACTTC. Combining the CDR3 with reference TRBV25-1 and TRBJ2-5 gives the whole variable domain EADIYQTPRYLVIGTGKKITLECSQTMGHDKMYWYQQDPGMELHLIHYSYGVNSTEKGDLSSESTVSRIRTEHFPLTLESARPSHTSQYLCASSDSRGVTKTQYFGPGTRLLVL.

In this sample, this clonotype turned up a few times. CDR3 protein: CAWTRGRQGATEQYF. Written as DNA, the CDR3 is TGTGCCTGGACGCGAGGGAGACAGGGGGCTACCGAGCAGTACTTC. This chain uses TRBV30 with TRBJ2-7, with 10 bases lining up with TRBD1. Trimming took 4 bases from V and 6 from J; bases not matched to a gene: 12. The CDR3 has 15 amino acids. Germline lookup yields CDR1 GTSNPN and CDR2 SVGIG (reference sequence). Variable domain in full (rest from reference TRBV30 and TRBJ2-7): SQTIHQWPATLVQPVGSPLSLECTVEGTSNPNLYWYRQAAGRGLQLLFYSVGIGQISSEVPQNLSASRPQDRQFILSSKKLLLSDSGFYLCAWTRGRQGATEQYFGPGTRLTVT.

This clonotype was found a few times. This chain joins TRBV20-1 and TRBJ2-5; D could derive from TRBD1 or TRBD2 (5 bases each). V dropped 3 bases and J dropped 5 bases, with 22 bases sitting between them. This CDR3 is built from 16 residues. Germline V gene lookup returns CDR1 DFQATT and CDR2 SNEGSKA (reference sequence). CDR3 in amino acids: CSARGARDPWGETQYF. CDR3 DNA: TGCAGTGCTAGGGGAGCGCGAGACCCTTGGGGGGAGACCCAGTACTTC.

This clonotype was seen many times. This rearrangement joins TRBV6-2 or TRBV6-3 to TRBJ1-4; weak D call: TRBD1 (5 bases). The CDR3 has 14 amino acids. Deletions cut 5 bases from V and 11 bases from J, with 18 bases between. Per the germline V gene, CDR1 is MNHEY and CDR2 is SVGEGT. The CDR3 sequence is CASSGVGQPLKLFF. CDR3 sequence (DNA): TGTGCCAGCAGTGGGGTCGGACAACCCCTGAAACTGTTTTTT.

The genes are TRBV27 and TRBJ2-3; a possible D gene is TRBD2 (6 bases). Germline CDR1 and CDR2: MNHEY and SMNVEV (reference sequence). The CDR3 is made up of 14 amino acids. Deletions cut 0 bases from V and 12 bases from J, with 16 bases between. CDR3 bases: TGTGCCAGCAGTTTATCCCGACCCCGGGAGCTCCAGTATTTT. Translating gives CASSLSRPRELQYF.

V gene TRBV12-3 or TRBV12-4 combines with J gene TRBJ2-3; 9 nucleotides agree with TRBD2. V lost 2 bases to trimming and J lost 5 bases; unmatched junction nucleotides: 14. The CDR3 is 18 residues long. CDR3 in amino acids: CASSLRIAGGSSGDTQYF. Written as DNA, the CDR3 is TGTGCCAGCAGTTTACGGATCGCGGGAGGGTCGAGTGGAGATACGCAGTATTTT.

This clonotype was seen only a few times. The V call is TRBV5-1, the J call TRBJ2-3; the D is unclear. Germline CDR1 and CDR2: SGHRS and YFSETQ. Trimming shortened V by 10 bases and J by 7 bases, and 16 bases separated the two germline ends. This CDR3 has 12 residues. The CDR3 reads CAGVCDWYTQYF. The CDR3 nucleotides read TGCGCCGGAGTCTGTGATTGGTATACGCAGTATTTT. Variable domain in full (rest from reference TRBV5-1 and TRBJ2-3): KAGVTQTPRYLIKTRGQQVTLSCSPISGHRSVSWYQQTPGQGLQFLFEYFSETQRNKGNFPGRFSGRQFSNSRSEMNVSTLELGDSALYLCAGVCDWYTQYFGPGTRLTVL.

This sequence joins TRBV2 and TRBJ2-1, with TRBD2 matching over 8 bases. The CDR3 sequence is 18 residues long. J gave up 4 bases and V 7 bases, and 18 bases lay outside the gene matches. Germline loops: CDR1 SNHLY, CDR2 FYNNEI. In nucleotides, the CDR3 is TGTGCCAGCAAGCGCAGGCCCAAACTAGCGGATAGATACAATGAGCAGTTCTTC. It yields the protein CASKRRPKLADRYNEQFF.

The CDR3 nucleotides read TGTGCCAGCAGCTTAGAAGCAACGGGGGGGGGAATCGCGGGACGGCAGTTCTTC. Residues: CASSLEATGGGIAGRQFF. The chain carries TRBV7-6 and TRBJ2-1, with TRBD2 identical over 8 bases. The CDR3 loop spans 18 amino acids. After removal of 1 base from V and 12 bases from J, the junction contained 20 bases not matched to a gene. Germline V lookup: CDR1 SGHVS, CDR2 FNYEAQ.

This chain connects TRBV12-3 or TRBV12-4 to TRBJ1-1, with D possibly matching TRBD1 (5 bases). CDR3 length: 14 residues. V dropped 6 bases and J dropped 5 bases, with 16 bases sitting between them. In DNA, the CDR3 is TGTGCCAGCAGCTCGCCCGGGGGGGGTACTGAAGCTTTCTTT. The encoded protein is CASSSPGGGTEAFF.

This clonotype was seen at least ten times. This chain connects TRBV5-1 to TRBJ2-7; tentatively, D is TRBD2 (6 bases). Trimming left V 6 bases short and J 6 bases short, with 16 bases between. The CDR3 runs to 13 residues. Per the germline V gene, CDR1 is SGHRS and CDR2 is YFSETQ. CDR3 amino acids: CASTPWEDSEQYF. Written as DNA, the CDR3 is TGCGCCAGCACCCCCTGGGAGGACTCCGAGCAGTACTTC.

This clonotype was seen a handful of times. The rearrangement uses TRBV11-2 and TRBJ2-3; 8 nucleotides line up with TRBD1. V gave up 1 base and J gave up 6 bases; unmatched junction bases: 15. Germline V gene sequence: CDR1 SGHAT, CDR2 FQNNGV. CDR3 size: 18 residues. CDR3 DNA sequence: TGTGCCAGCAGCTTAGTCGGGGTGGGGGGCCGGACAGGGGATACGCAGTATTTT. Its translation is CASSLVGVGGRTGDTQYF.

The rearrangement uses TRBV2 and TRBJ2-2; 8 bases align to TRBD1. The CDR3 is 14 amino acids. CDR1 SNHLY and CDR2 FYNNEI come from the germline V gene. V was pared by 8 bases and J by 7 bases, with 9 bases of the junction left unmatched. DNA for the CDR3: TGTGCCAGCCGCCCGACAGGGGAAATCGGGGAGCTGTTTTTT. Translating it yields CASRPTGEIGELFF.

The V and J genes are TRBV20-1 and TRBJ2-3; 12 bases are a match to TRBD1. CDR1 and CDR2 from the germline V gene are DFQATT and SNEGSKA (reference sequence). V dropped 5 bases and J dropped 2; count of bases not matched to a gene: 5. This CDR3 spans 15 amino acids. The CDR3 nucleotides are TGCAGTGCTGACGGGGGACAGGGGGCCACAGATACGCAGTATTTT. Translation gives CSADGGQGATDTQYF.

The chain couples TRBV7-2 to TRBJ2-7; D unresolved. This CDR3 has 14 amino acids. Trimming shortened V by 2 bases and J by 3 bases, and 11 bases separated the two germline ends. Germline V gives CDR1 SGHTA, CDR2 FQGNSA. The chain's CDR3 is CASSLLVENYEQYF. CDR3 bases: TGTGCCAGCAGCTTATTAGTGGAAAACTACGAGCAGTACTTC.

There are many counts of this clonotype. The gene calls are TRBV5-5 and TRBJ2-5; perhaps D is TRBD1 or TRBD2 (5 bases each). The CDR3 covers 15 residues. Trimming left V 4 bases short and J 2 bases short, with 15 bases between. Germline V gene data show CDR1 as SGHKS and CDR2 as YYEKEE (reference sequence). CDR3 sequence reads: CASSGGVARQETQYF. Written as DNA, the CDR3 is TGTGCCAGCAGCGGGGGAGTCGCGCGGCAAGAGACCCAGTACTTC. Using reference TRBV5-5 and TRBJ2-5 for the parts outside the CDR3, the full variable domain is DAGVTQSPTHLIKTRGQQVTLRCSPISGHKSVSWYQQVLGQGPQFIFQYYEKEERGRGNFPDRFSARQFPNYSSELNVNALLLGDSALYLCASSGGVARQETQYFGPGTRLLVL.

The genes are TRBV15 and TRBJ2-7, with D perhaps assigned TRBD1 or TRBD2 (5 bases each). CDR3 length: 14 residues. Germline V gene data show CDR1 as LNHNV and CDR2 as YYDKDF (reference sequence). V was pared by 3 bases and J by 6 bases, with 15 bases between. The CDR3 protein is CATSRGVSRVEQYF. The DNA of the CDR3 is TGTGCCACCAGCAGGGGGGTAAGCAGGGTCGAGCAGTACTTC.

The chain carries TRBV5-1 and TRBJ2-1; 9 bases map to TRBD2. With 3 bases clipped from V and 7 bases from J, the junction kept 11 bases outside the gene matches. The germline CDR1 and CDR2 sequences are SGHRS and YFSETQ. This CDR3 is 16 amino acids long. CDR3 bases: TGCGCCAGCAGCTATATAGCGGGAGCGAGTGGAAATGAGCAGTTCTTC. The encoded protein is CASSYIAGASGNEQFF.

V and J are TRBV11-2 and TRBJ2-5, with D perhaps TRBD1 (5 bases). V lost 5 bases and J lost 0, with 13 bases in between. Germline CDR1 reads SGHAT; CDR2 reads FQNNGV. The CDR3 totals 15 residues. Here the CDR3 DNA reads TGTGCCAGCAGCCGGCCCCGACAGAACCAAGAGACCCAGTACTTC. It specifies CASSRPRQNQETQYF.

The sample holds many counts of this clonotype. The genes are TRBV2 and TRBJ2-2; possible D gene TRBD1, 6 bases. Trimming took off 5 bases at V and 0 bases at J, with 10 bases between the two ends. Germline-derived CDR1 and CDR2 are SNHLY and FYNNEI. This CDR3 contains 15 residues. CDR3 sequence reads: CASSSGTSNTGELFF. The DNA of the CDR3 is TGTGCCAGCAGTTCCGGGACATCGAACACCGGGGAGCTGTTTTTT. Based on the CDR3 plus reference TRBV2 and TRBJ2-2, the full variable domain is EPEVTQTPSHQVTQMGQEVILRCVPISNHLYFYWYRQILGQKVEFLVSFYNNEISEKSEIFDDQFSVERPDGSNFTLKIRSTKLEDSAMYFCASSSGTSNTGELFFGEGSRLTVL.

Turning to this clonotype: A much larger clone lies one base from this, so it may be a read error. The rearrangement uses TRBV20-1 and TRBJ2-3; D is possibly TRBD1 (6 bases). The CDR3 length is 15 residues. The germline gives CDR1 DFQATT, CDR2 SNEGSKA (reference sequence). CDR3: CSAAPTGGYTDTRYF. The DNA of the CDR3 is TGCAGTGCTGCCCCGACAGGCGGGTACACAGATACGCGGTATTTT.

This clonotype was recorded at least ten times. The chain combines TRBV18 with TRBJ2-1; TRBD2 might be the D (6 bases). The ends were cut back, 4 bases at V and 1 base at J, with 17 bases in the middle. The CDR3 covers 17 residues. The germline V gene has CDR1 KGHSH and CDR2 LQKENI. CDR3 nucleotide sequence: TGTGCCAGCTCACGAGGGACTGGGGATGTTTCCTACAATGAGCAGTTCTTC. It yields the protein CASSRGTGDVSYNEQFF.

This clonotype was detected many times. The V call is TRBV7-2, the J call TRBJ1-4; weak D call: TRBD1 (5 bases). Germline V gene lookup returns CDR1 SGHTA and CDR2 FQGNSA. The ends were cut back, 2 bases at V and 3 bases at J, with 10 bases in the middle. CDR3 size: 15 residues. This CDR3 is CASSLWGGSNEKLFF. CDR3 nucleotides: TGTGCCAGCAGCTTATGGGGGGGGTCTAATGAAAAACTGTTTTTT.

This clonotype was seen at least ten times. The CDR3 DNA is TGCAGTGATGGGAGGGAGGCTGAAGCTTTCTTT. Its protein product is CSDGREAEAFF. The chain is built from TRBV20-1 and TRBJ1-1; D gene uncertain. The CDR3 consists of 11 residues. Germline V gene sequence: CDR1 DFQATT, CDR2 SNEGSKA (reference sequence). V was clipped by 7 bases and J by 6 bases, with 12 bases between them.

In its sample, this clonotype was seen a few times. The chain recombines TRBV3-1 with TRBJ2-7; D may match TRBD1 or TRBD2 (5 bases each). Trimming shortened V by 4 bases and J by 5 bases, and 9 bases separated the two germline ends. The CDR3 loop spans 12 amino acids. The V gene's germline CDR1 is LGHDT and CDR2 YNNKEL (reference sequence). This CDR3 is CASSRGSHEQYF. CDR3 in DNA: TGTGCCAGCAGCCGGGGGTCCCACGAGCAGTACTTC.

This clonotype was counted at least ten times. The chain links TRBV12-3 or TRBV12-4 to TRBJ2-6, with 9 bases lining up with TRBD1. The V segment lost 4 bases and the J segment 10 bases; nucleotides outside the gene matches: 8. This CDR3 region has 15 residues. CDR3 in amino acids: CASSSTGGRGNVLTF. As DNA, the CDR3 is TGTGCCAGCAGTTCAACAGGGGGCCGCGGAAACGTCCTGACTTTC.

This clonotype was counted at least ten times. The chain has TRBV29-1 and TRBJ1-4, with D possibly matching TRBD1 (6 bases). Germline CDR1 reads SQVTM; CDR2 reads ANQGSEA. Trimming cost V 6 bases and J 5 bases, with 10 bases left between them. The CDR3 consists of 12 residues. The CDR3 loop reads CSVWDTNEKLFF. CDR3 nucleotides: TGCAGCGTCTGGGACACAAATGAAAAACTGTTTTTT.